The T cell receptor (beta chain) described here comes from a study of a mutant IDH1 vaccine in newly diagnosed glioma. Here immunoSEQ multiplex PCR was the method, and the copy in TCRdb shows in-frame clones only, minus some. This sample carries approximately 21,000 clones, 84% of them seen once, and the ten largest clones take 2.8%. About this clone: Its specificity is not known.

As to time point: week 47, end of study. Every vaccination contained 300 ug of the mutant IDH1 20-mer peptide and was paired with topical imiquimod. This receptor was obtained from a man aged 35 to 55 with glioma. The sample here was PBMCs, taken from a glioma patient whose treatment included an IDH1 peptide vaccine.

The CDR3 sequence is CASRRAAETQYF. CDR3 bases: TGTGCCAGCAGGCGCGCGGCGGAGACCCAGTACTTC. The chain employs TRBV2 and TRBJ2-5, with no clear D. CDR1 and CDR2 (germline): SNHLY, FYNNEI. V lost 6 bases and J 5 bases, leaving 10 bases between the germline ends. CDR3 length equals 12 residues.